The TCR beta chain under discussion was sequenced for a study of CD8+ T cells in alopecia areata. Study-wide context: The study gave tofacitinib for 6 to 18 months, then 6 months off drug.

The V and J ends lost 3 bases and 3 bases, in that order; junction bases with no gene match: 4. The CDR3 is 13 residues long. Germline V gives CDR1 SQVTM, CDR2 ANQGSEA. The authors extracted RNA and reverse transcribed it into cDNA as the sequencing template. Profiled with immunoSEQ multiplex PCR; TCRdb holds only in-frame clones, not every one. The table lists about 100,000 clones, 60% of them singletons. Treatment specified: oral pan-JAK inhibitor, 5-10 mg twice daily. The V gene is TRBV29-1, the J gene TRBJ2-7, with 8 bases identical to TRBD2. This TCR derives from a human donor with alopecia areata. Sequencing was performed on CD8+ T cells sorted from blood, taken between weeks 55 and 65, from a patient treated with tofacitinib. The CDR3 DNA follows: TGCAGCGTTGAGTACGGGAGGGACTACGAGCAGTACTTC. This codes for CSVEYGRDYEQYF.